A single TCR beta chain is shown here with its context. Its antigen is still unknown. Donors likely had unrecorded immune exposures despite being nominally healthy when sampled. The CDR3 covers 15 residues. Germline lookup yields CDR1 SEHNR and CDR2 FQNEAQ (reference sequence). Trimming at V came to 5 bases and at J to 4 bases, leaving 9 bases not matched to a gene. PCR used 60 Vbeta primers and 13 Jbeta primers. Clones were read by immunoSEQ multiplex PCR, and TCRdb kept only the in-frame ones, dropping some. This table holds some 110,000 clones, about 70% found once. The entry originates in a study of cytomegalovirus exposure and HLA in healthy donors. Broader study findings: Per a later analysis, about 17,000 TCR beta sequences showed association with HLA alleles at 0.05 false discovery rate. An analysis done earlier found most TCR beta V segments productive about 87% or about 30% of the time. The authors enumerated over 150 TCR beta chains as linked to cytomegalovirus.

This receptor was taken from a woman in her twenties or thirties in good health and CMV-seronegative. Sequenced sample: PBMCs. The genes are TRBV7-9 and TRBJ1-2, with 8 bases fitting TRBD1. For the CDR3, the DNA is TGTGCCAGCAGCGGAAGCAGGGGGCGCTTCTATGGCTACACCTTC. This encodes CASSGSRGRFYGYTF.